These 20 T cell receptor beta chains originate from one sample sequenced in a study of blood T cell repertoires in COVID-19. Profiling relied on immunoSEQ multiplex PCR, and the TCRdb table lists in-frame clones only, not all of them. The profile shows hundreds of thousands of clones, around nine tenths of them singletons. Source material: peripheral blood. The origin of the receptors is a woman in her seventies with COVID-19, enrolled during active disease.

This chain links TRBV7-2 with TRBJ1-6; 8 bases are a match to TRBD1. In germline, CDR1 is SGHTA, CDR2 FQGNSA. The CDR3 is 14 residues long. After removal of 5 bases from V and 7 bases from J, the junction contained 4 bases not matched to a gene. Written as DNA, the CDR3 is TGTGCCAGCAGCCTAAGACAGGGGAATTCACCCCTCCACTTT. Translation gives CASSLRQGNSPLHF. Variable domain in full (rest from reference TRBV7-2 and TRBJ1-6): GAGVSQSPSNKVTEKGKDVELRCDPISGHTALYWYRQSLGQGLEFLIYFQGNSAPDKSGLPSDRFSAERTGGSVSTLTIQRTQQEDSAVYLCASSLRQGNSPLHFGNGTRLTVT.

The chain couples TRBV19 to TRBJ1-2; D ambiguous. The CDR3 extends over 14 amino acids. V lost 3 bases and J 6 bases, leaving 14 bases between the germline ends. Germline CDR1 reads LNHDA; CDR2 reads SQIVND (reference sequence). In DNA form, the CDR3 reads TGTGCCAGTAGTATCGCCGGGGAAAGGAATGGCTACACCTTC. It translates to CASSIAGERNGYTF. Full variable domain (rest looked up from reference TRBV19 and TRBJ1-2): DGGITQSPKYLFRKEGQNVTLSCEQNLNHDAMYWYRQDPGQGLRLIYYSQIVNDFQKGDIAEGYSVSREKKESFPLTVTSAQKNPTAFYLCASSIAGERNGYTFGSGTRLTVV.

The gene calls are TRBV28 and TRBJ1-2; D is uncertain. The CDR3 runs to 13 residues. Looked up from germline, CDR1 is MDHEN and CDR2 is SYDVKM. With 3 bases removed from V and 8 bases from J, the gap between germline ends came to 13 bases. CDR3 nucleotide sequence: TGTGCCAGCAGTTTGGATCCCCCGCGGGGCTACACCTTC. It codes for CASSLDPPRGYTF.

This clone has more than one count but fewer than ten. J is TRBJ2-7 and V is TRBV11-2; D uncertain. The V end lost 4 bases, the J end lost 0 bases, and 10 bases lay between the germline ends. Germline V lookup: CDR1 SGHAT, CDR2 FQNNGV. The CDR3 contains 14 residues. In DNA, the CDR3 is TGTGCCAGCAGCTCTCTACTTAGCTCCTACGAGCAGTACTTC. Translating it yields CASSSLLSSYEQYF.

The chain recombines TRBV5-1 with TRBJ2-3, with 15 bases aligning to TRBD2. V was pared by 7 bases and J by 2 bases, with 5 bases of the junction left unmatched. The CDR3 length is 16 residues. Germline lookup yields CDR1 SGHRS and CDR2 YFSETQ. CDR3 residues: CASSGLAGGDTDTQYF. The CDR3 coding sequence is TGCGCCAGCTCCGGACTAGCGGGAGGGGACACAGATACGCAGTATTTT.

CDR3 region: CASTKRVTAYGYTF. Here the CDR3 DNA reads TGTGCCAGCACCAAAAGGGTGACAGCCTATGGCTACACCTTC. This chain links TRBV5-6 with TRBJ1-2; possibly TRBD1 for D (5 bases). CDR1 is SGHDT, CDR2 YYEEEE, per germline. CDR3 length: 14 amino acids. The ends were cut back, 6 bases at V and 4 bases at J, with 16 bases in the middle.

As for this clone: At one of its ends the junction is not consistent with the germline gene, which may arise from a read error. This specimen includes other DNA sequences encoding the same CDR3. The chain couples TRBV2 to TRBJ2-1; D not resolved. Germline loops: CDR1 SNHLY, CDR2 FYNNEI. The CDR3 consists of 16 residues. This CDR3 is CASSESVVLSYNEQFF. CDR3 in DNA: TGTGCCAGTAGTGAAAGCGTTGTCCTCTCCTACAATGAGCAGTTCTTC.

This rearrangement joins TRBV19 to TRBJ1-5; weak D call: TRBD1 (6 bases). Trimming left V 5 bases short and J 6 bases short, with 17 bases between. The CDR3 is made up of 15 amino acids. Germline V gives CDR1 LNHDA, CDR2 SQIVND (reference sequence). In nucleotides, the CDR3 is TGTGCCAGTAGTGTCTTGAACAGGGAAAGTCAGCCCCAGCATTTT. It is translated as CASSVLNRESQPQHF.

The chain employs TRBV5-1 and TRBJ2-6; D may be TRBD2 (7 bases). Trimming pared 0 bases from V and 0 bases from J, leaving 13 bases between. CDR1 SGHRS and CDR2 YFSETQ come from the germline V gene. The CDR3 runs to 18 residues. In DNA, the CDR3 is TGCGCCAGCAGCTTGGCACAGGGCGGGGGCTCTGGGGCCAACGTCCTGACTTTC. This codes for CASSLAQGGGSGANVLTF. Complete variable domain (other parts from reference TRBV5-1 and TRBJ2-6): KAGVTQTPRYLIKTRGQQVTLSCSPISGHRSVSWYQQTPGQGLQFLFEYFSETQRNKGNFPGRFSGRQFSNSRSEMNVSTLELGDSALYLCASSLAQGGGSGANVLTFGAGSRLTVL.

V gene TRBV19 combines with J gene TRBJ2-4; 7 bases match TRBD2. CDR1 and CDR2 (germline): LNHDA, SQIVND (reference sequence). Trimming took 4 bases from V and 8 from J; bases not matched to a gene: 2. This CDR3 is 12 amino acids long. The CDR3 coding sequence is TGTGCCAGTAGTAGCGGGGGTCACATTCAGTACTTC. Amino acids: CASSSGGHIQYF.

The chain joins TRBV6-5 to TRBJ2-7; the D gene is possibly TRBD2 (5 bases). Germline lookup yields CDR1 MNHEY and CDR2 SVGAGI. The V gene lost 0 bases and the J gene lost 2 bases, with 11 bases spanning the gap. CDR3 length: 15 amino acids. The CDR3 DNA follows: TGTGCCAGCAGTTACTCTTCGGGGTCCCCCTACGAGCAGTACTTC. This gives the protein CASSYSSGSPYEQYF.

The chain couples TRBV30 to TRBJ1-1, with D hard to call. The V and J ends lost 0 bases and 4 bases respectively, with 12 bases between them. Germline CDR1 reads GTSNPN; CDR2 reads SVGIG (reference sequence). The CDR3 is 14 amino acids. CDR3 region: CAWSVGGVSTEAFF. Here the CDR3 DNA reads TGTGCCTGGAGTGTCGGCGGGGTGAGCACTGAAGCTTTCTTT. Based on the CDR3 plus reference TRBV30 and TRBJ1-1, the full variable domain is SQTIHQWPATLVQPVGSPLSLECTVEGTSNPNLYWYRQAAGRGLQLLFYSVGIGQISSEVPQNLSASRPQDRQFILSSKKLLLSDSGFYLCAWSVGGVSTEAFFGQGTRLTVV.

This clone appeared once. J is TRBJ2-7 and V is TRBV15; 8 positions match TRBD2. The junction had 8 bases not matched to a gene; V was cut back by 0 bases and J by 4 bases. Looked up from germline, CDR1 is LNHNV and CDR2 is YYDKDF (reference sequence). The CDR3 runs 16 residues. CDR3 in amino acids: CATSRDLIAGIYEQYF. As DNA, the CDR3 is TGTGCCACCAGCAGAGACCTTATAGCGGGAATTTACGAGCAGTACTTC.

This chain links TRBV30 with TRBJ1-6; D is uncertain. The V and J ends lost 1 base and 10 bases respectively, with 17 bases between them. The V gene's germline CDR1 is GTSNPN and CDR2 SVGIG (reference sequence). The CDR3 totals 15 residues. This CDR3 is CAWSGASPGGSPLHF. CDR3 nucleotide sequence: TGTGCCTGGAGTGGAGCCAGCCCCGGCGGGTCACCCCTCCACTTT. The whole variable domain, filled in from reference TRBV30 and TRBJ1-6, reads SQTIHQWPATLVQPVGSPLSLECTVEGTSNPNLYWYRQAAGRGLQLLFYSVGIGQISSEVPQNLSASRPQDRQFILSSKKLLLSDSGFYLCAWSGASPGGSPLHFGNGTRLTVT.

The V call is TRBV3-1 (or the pseudogene TRBV3-2), the J call TRBJ1-5, with D uncertain. Per germline, CDR1 LGHDT and CDR2 YNNKEL (reference sequence). CDR3 size: 14 residues. The V end lost 5 bases, the J end lost 2 bases, and 10 bases lay between the germline ends. The DNA for the CDR3 is TGTGCCAGCAGCGCCGGTCCCGGCAATCAGCCCCAGCATTTT. It is translated as CASSAGPGNQPQHF.

This chain uses TRBV11-2 with TRBJ1-1; D possibly corresponds to TRBD1 (5 bases). CDR1 and CDR2 from the germline V gene are SGHAT and FQNNGV. The V end was cut by 0 bases, the J end by 9 bases, with 11 bases between. The CDR3 extends over 13 amino acids. CDR3 in amino acids: CASSLDLAGKAFF. The CDR3 nucleotides read TGTGCCAGCAGCTTAGATCTGGCAGGGAAAGCTTTCTTT.

J is TRBJ1-1 and V is TRBV6-2 or TRBV6-3, with 7 bases that match TRBD1. CDR1 and CDR2 from the germline V gene are MNHEY and SVGEGT. Trimming at V came to 0 bases and at J to 10 bases, leaving 5 bases not matched to a gene. The CDR3 is 13 residues long. The CDR3 nucleotides read TGTGCCAGCAGTTACTCGGAGGGGGCGCGAGCTTTCTTT. This gives the protein CASSYSEGARAFF.

V gene TRBV24-1 combines with J gene TRBJ1-1, with TRBD1 identical over 8 bases. CDR1 is KGHDR and CDR2 is SFDVKD in the germline V gene. The CDR3 spans 16 residues. The J segment lost 2 bases and the V segment lost 4 bases, leaving 8 bases of the junction unmatched. The CDR3 DNA reads TGTGCCACCAGTGACCCTAGGACAGGGCAAAACACTGAAGCTTTCTTT. As protein: CATSDPRTGQNTEAFF.

The V gene is TRBV4-3, the J gene TRBJ2-2; 9 positions match TRBD2. After removal of 0 bases from V and 7 bases from J, the junction contained 3 bases not matched to a gene. The CDR3 length is 15 residues. CDR1 and CDR2 from the germline V gene are LGHNA and YSLEER. The CDR3 DNA reads as TGCGCCAGCAGCCAAGATGTAGCGGGAGTCGGGGAGCTGTTTTTT. Translation: CASSQDVAGVGELFF.

The rearrangement joins TRBV29-1 to TRBJ1-2; D gene uncertain. Trimming removed 3 bases at V and 4 bases at J, with 18 bases between. The CDR3 is 15 residues long. The germline V gene has CDR1 SQVTM and CDR2 ANQGSEA. The CDR3 sequence is CSVESEGSNRYGYTF. The CDR3 DNA reads TGCAGCGTTGAGTCGGAGGGAAGCAACCGCTATGGCTACACCTTC.